What follows are 24 T cell receptor beta chains derived from one specimen sequenced in a study of response to subunit inactivated influenza vaccine. TCRdb independently ran MiXCR on the RT-PCR reads; one entry per CDR3 protein. Among fewer than 700,000 distinct CDR3 sequences listed, about an eighth were seen once. This material consisted of PBMCs from blood, taken about 6 weeks after vaccination. The receptors derive from a man aged 50 to 60 who received an inactivated influenza vaccine.

This clonotype was observed a handful of times. The chain employs TRBV5-1 and TRBJ1-2; 9 nucleotides align to TRBD1. The CDR3 contains 12 residues. From germline, CDR1 is SGHRS and CDR2 YFSETQ. Trimming removed 4 bases from V and 8 bases from J; junction bases left unmatched: 3. The CDR3 loop reads CASSAGTGGYTF. The CDR3 DNA reads TGCGCCAGCAGCGCCGGGACAGGGGGCTACACCTTC.

The chain is built from TRBV6-5 and TRBJ2-7, with 7 bases that match TRBD1. The CDR3 contains 13 residues. The V and J ends lost 4 bases and 7 bases, in that order; junction bases with no gene match: 7. From germline, CDR1 is MNHEY and CDR2 SVGAGI. CDR3 in DNA: TGTGCCAGCAGTTCGACAGGGTTTAAGGAGCAGTACTTC. Translated: CASSSTGFKEQYF.

The chain carries TRBV6-2 or TRBV6-3 and TRBJ2-5; D possibly uses TRBD1 or TRBD2 (7 bases each). The V and J ends lost 7 bases and 4 bases respectively, with 22 bases between them. CDR3 length equals 16 residues. Germline V lookup: CDR1 MNHEY, CDR2 SVGEGT. CDR3 DNA: TGTGCCAGCACCCTCGGGGAGGGGGCGTTCGGAGAGACCCAGTACTTC. This gives the protein CASTLGEGAFGETQYF.

The rearrangement uses TRBV12-3 or TRBV12-4 and TRBJ2-2; D is possibly TRBD2 (5 bases). The V end lost 8 bases, the J end lost 2 bases, and 9 bases lay between the germline ends. CDR3 length: 13 residues. CDR3 sequence reads: CASDGENTGELFF. The CDR3 bases are TGTGCCAGCGACGGGGAAAACACCGGGGAGCTGTTTTTT.

V usage is TRBV11-2 and J usage is TRBJ2-6; tentatively, D is TRBD1 (7 bases). Trimming shortened V by 3 bases and J by 0 bases, and 15 bases separated the two germline ends. Germline V gene data show CDR1 as SGHAT and CDR2 as FQNNGV. CDR3 length equals 18 residues. The CDR3 here is CASSFRQGGLSGANVLTF. Here the CDR3 DNA reads TGTGCCAGCAGCTTTCGCCAGGGGGGTCTCTCTGGGGCCAACGTCCTGACTTTC.

This clonotype has only a few counts. This chain uses TRBV20-1 with TRBJ1-5; no reliable D call. CDR3 length equals 11 residues. CDR1 DFQATT and CDR2 SNEGSKA come from the germline V gene (reference sequence). Deletions cut 7 bases from V and 2 bases from J, with 6 bases between. The CDR3 protein is CSVAGNQPQHF. The CDR3 DNA follows: TGCAGTGTAGCGGGCAATCAGCCCCAGCATTTT.

The V gene is TRBV20-1, the J gene TRBJ2-5; 8 nucleotides align to TRBD2. Germline V gene lookup returns CDR1 DFQATT and CDR2 SNEGSKA (reference sequence). The CDR3 extends over 15 amino acids. V gave up 5 bases and J gave up 1 base; unmatched junction bases: 9. CDR3 sequence reads: CSASGQRGSQETQYF. In nucleotides, the CDR3 is TGCAGTGCTTCCGGGCAGCGGGGGTCCCAAGAGACCCAGTACTTC.

Turning to this clonotype: A junction boundary mismatches the germline segment, possibly from a read error. This chain connects TRBV20-1 to TRBJ2-4; no reliable D call. The CDR3 runs 13 residues. Germline V gives CDR1 DFQATT, CDR2 SNEGSKA (reference sequence). CDR3 sequence: CSARSGAKNIQDF. DNA of the CDR3: TGCAGTGCTAGATCCGGTGCCAAAAACATTCAGGACTTC.

This clonotype was recorded a few times. This sequence joins TRBV28 and TRBJ1-5; weak D call: TRBD1 (6 bases). Germline V gene lookup returns CDR1 MDHEN and CDR2 SYDVKM. The germline V and J ends were trimmed by 4 bases and 7 bases, with 17 bases remaining between them. CDR3 length: 15 residues. The CDR3 loop is CASSWVGGEGQPQHF. CDR3 nucleotide sequence: TGTGCCAGCAGTTGGGTAGGGGGAGAGGGGCAGCCCCAGCATTTT.

CDR3 DNA: TGTGCCAGCAGTTTTTTGCTTTTTGGCTACACCTTC. Its protein product is CASSFLLFGYTF. The V and J genes are TRBV12-3 or TRBV12-4 and TRBJ1-2; D is unresolved. There are 12 residues in the CDR3. V lost 3 bases and J lost 7, with 9 bases in between.

The V call is TRBV5-4, the J call TRBJ2-1; 13 bases align to TRBD2. The CDR3 runs 16 residues. Germline loops: CDR1 SGHNT, CDR2 YYREEE (reference sequence). J gave up 6 bases and V 4 bases, and 7 bases lay outside the gene matches. CDR3 in amino acids: CASSAGLAGRTNEQFF. The DNA for the CDR3 is TGTGCCAGCAGCGCGGGACTAGCGGGACGCACCAATGAGCAGTTCTTC.

The DNA of the CDR3 is TGCGCCAGCAGGCTTCGGGATTTCCGAAGAGGGGACACTGAAGCTTTCTTT. It is translated as CASRLRDFRRGDTEAFF. V and J are TRBV4-3 and TRBJ1-1, with D possibly matching TRBD1 (5 bases). The CDR3 spans 17 residues. V was pared by 6 bases and J by 3 bases, with 23 bases between. Germline V gives CDR1 LGHNA, CDR2 YSLEER.

This clonotype was counted at least ten times. This sequence joins TRBV25-1 and TRBJ2-6; D is unclear. The CDR3 is made up of 14 amino acids. Trimming removed 4 bases from V and 1 base from J, with 5 bases in between. Germline-derived CDR1 and CDR2 are MGHDK and SYGVNS. The CDR3 loop is CASSGGSGANVLTF. The CDR3 region has the DNA TGTGCCAGCAGTGGTGGTTCTGGGGCCAACGTCCTGACTTTC.

This clonotype was seen ten or more times. This sequence joins TRBV6-5 and TRBJ2-7; maybe TRBD1 (6 bases). The CDR3 extends over 14 amino acids. V was pared by 2 bases and J by 6 bases, with 14 bases between. Germline V CDR1 and CDR2: MNHEY, SVGAGI. The CDR3 loop reads CASSYVRGRGEQYF. CDR3 bases: TGTGCCAGCAGTTACGTCAGGGGTCGAGGCGAGCAGTACTTC.

This clonotype was observed a few times. The chain has TRBV10-3 and TRBJ2-1; a weak D match, TRBD1 (6 bases). This CDR3 contains 14 residues. V gave up 7 bases and J gave up 5 bases, with 15 bases separating them. Germline V gene lookup returns CDR1 ENHRY and CDR2 SYGVKD. As DNA, the CDR3 is TGTGCCATCACAAGGAGTTCAGGGGACAATGAGCAGTTCTTC. It codes for CAITRSSGDNEQFF.

The rearrangement links TRBV2 to TRBJ1-5, with 8 bases aligning to TRBD1. Germline CDR1 is SNHLY and CDR2 is FYNNEI. The CDR3 extends over 18 amino acids. Losses at the gene ends were 4 bases for V and 2 bases for J; bases not matched to a gene: 13. CDR3 DNA sequence: TGTGCCAGCAGTGTCAACAGGGGGGAAAATAGAGGCAATCAGCCCCAGCATTTT. This gives the protein CASSVNRGENRGNQPQHF.

This clonotype came up a few times. This rearrangement joins TRBV5-5 to TRBJ1-1, with D unresolved. CDR3 size: 14 residues. V was cut by 1 base and J by 0 bases, with 7 bases left in between. Germline V gene sequence: CDR1 SGHKS, CDR2 YYEKEE (reference sequence). CDR3 region: CASSLWVMNTEAFF. The CDR3 nucleotides read TGTGCCAGCAGCTTGTGGGTGATGAACACTGAAGCTTTCTTT.

In this sample, this clonotype turned up many times. The chain uses TRBV7-9 and TRBJ1-3; D uncertain. CDR1 and CDR2 (germline): SEHNR, FQNEAQ (reference sequence). The germline V and J ends were trimmed by 4 bases and 2 bases, with 9 bases remaining between them. The length of the CDR3 is 14 residues. The CDR3 is CASSWVAAGNTIYF. The CDR3 DNA sequence: TGTGCCAGCAGCTGGGTAGCTGCTGGAAACACCATATATTTT.

The chain is built from TRBV19 and TRBJ2-6; 9 bases agree with TRBD1. From germline, CDR1 is LNHDA and CDR2 SQIVND (reference sequence). This CDR3 is built from 16 residues. V shed 9 bases, J shed 1 base, and the junction held 7 bases outside the gene matches. As DNA, the CDR3 is TGTGCCAGCAGCGGGACAGGGAGTTCTGGGGCCAACGTCCTGACTTTC. Protein sequence: CASSGTGSSGANVLTF.

This clonotype was counted between two and nine times. The CDR3: CAWSSGDNYGYTF. CDR3 nucleotide sequence: TGTGCCTGGAGTTCGGGGGATAACTATGGCTACACCTTC. This chain connects TRBV30 to TRBJ1-2; TRBD1 is a possible D gene (5 bases). The CDR3 length is 13 residues. Between the trimmed V and J ends, which lost 2 bases and 1 base, there was a span of 8 bases. Germline V gene data show CDR1 as GTSNPN and CDR2 as SVGIG (reference sequence). The full variable domain, in which reference TRBV30 and TRBJ1-2 provide the parts outside the CDR3, is SQTIHQWPATLVQPVGSPLSLECTVEGTSNPNLYWYRQAAGRGLQLLFYSVGIGQISSEVPQNLSASRPQDRQFILSSKKLLLSDSGFYLCAWSSGDNYGYTFGSGTRLTVV.

This clonotype came up many times. This chain links TRBV4-2 with TRBJ1-2; TRBD1 is a possible D gene (6 bases). The CDR3 runs to 15 residues. CDR1 and CDR2 (germline): LGHNA, YNFKEQ. The ends were cut back, 4 bases at V and 3 bases at J, with 15 bases in the middle. In DNA form, the CDR3 reads TGTGCCAGCAGCCGACTAATACAGGGCGACTATGGCTACACCTTC. It is translated as CASSRLIQGDYGYTF.

This clonotype turned up a few times. V gene TRBV20-1 combines with J gene TRBJ1-6; a possible D gene is TRBD1 (5 bases). The V end lost 6 bases, the J end lost 8 bases, and 14 bases lay between the germline ends. Germline CDR1 and CDR2: DFQATT and SNEGSKA (reference sequence). This CDR3 has 13 residues. CDR3 in DNA: TGCAGTGCCGTCCAGGACACCTATTCACCCCTCCACTTT. This codes for CSAVQDTYSPLHF.

This clonotype was seen at least ten times. The chain has TRBV4-3 and TRBJ2-1, with D maybe TRBD1 (6 bases). Germline assignment: CDR1 LGHNA and CDR2 YSLEER. The germline V and J ends were trimmed by 0 bases and 4 bases, with 10 bases remaining between them. The CDR3 length is 15 residues. CDR3: CASSQDWGQYNEQFF. The CDR3, as DNA: TGCGCCAGCAGCCAAGATTGGGGGCAGTACAATGAGCAGTTCTTC.

The V and J genes are TRBV20-1 and TRBJ2-7, with 9 nucleotides matching TRBD1. After removal of 3 bases from V and 2 bases from J, the junction contained 5 bases not matched to a gene. Germline values: CDR1 DFQATT, CDR2 SNEGSKA (reference sequence). CDR3 size: 14 residues. CDR3 DNA sequence: TGCAGTGCTAGCATCGGGACAGGGCCCTACGAGCAGTACTTC. This codes for CSASIGTGPYEQYF.